This TCR beta chain originates from a study of cytomegalovirus exposure and HLA in healthy donors. Study observations and caveats: Prediction of most subjects' HLA-A and HLA-B alleles by TCR beta sequences was reportedly accurate. Highly shared sequence variants in one cluster were likely a sequencing artifact. TCR beta chain V- and J-gene trimming was linked, in a later analysis, to a missense variant in DCLRE1C.

A word on this clone: Its antigen is undetermined.

Looked up from germline, CDR1 is SGHTS and CDR2 is YDEGEE. With V trimmed by 4 bases and J by 5 bases, 5 bases remained unmatched. The CDR3 sequence is 14 residues long. It was with 60 Vbeta and 13 Jbeta primers that the PCR ran. Method: immunoSEQ multiplex PCR; TCRdb's copy keeps in-frame clones and lacks some. The sample records under 200,000 clones, approximately 76% being singletons. V is TRBV5-8 and J is TRBJ2-2; 7 nucleotides match TRBD1. The sequence was obtained from a man in his 60s in good health and CMV-seronegative. Source material: PBMCs. The CDR3 protein is CASSQGGNTGELFF. For the CDR3, the DNA is TGTGCCAGCAGCCAAGGGGGCAATACCGGGGAGCTGTTTTTT.